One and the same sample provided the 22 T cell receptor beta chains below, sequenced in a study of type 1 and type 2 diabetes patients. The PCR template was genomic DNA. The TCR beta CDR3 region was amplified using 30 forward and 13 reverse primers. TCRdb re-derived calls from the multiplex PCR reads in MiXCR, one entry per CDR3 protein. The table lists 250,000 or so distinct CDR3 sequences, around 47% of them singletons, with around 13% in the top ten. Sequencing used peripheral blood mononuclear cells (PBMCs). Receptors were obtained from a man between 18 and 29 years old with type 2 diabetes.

This CDR3 reads CASRQSIAGELFF. DNA of the CDR3: TGTGCCAGCAGACAGAGTATCGCCGGGGAGCTGTTTTTT. This rearrangement joins TRBV3-1 to TRBJ2-2; no reliable D call. Deletions cut 6 bases from V and 6 bases from J, with 11 bases between. The V gene's germline CDR1 is LGHDT and CDR2 YNNKEL (reference sequence). CDR3 length: 13 amino acids.

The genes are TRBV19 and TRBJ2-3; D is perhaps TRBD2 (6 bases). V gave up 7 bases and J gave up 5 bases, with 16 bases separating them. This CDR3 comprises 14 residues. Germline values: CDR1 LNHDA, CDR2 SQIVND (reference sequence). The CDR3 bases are TGTGCCAGTACAAGGGGCCGGAGGGAAGATACGCAGTATTTT. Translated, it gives CASTRGRREDTQYF.

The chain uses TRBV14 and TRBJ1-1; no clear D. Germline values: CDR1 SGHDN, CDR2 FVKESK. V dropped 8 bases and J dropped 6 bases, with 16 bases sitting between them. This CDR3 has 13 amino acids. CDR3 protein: CASSPPDGAEAFF. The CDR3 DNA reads TGTGCCAGCTCACCACCGGATGGAGCTGAAGCTTTCTTT.

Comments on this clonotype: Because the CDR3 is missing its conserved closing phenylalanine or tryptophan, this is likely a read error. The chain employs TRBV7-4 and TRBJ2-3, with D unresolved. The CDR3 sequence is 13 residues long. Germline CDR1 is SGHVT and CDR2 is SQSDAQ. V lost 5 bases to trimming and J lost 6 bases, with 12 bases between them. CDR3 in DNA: TGTGCCAGCAGCGCGTACCTAGGGGATACGCAGTATTCT. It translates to CASSAYLGDTQYS.

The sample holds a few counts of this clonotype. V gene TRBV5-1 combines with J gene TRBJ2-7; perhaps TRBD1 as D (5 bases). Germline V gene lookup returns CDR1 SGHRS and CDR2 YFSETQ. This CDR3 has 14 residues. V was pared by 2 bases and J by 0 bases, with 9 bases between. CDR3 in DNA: TGCGCCAGCAGCTTAACAGGAAACTCCTACGAGCAGTACTTC. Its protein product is CASSLTGNSYEQYF.

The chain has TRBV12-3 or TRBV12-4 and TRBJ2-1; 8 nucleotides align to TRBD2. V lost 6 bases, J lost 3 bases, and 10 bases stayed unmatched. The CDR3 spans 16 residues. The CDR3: CASSATAGAYYNEQFF. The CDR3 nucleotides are TGTGCCAGCAGCGCCACAGCGGGAGCGTACTACAATGAGCAGTTCTTC.

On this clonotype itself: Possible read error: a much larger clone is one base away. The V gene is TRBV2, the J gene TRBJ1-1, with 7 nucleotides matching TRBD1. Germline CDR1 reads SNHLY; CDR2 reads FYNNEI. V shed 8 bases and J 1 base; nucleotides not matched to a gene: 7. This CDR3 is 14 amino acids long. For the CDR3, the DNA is TGTGCCAGCTGGGCCCGACAGGGGAACACTGAAGCTTTCTTT. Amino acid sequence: CASWARQGNTEAFF. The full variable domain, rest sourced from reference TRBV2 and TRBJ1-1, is EPEVTQTPSHQVTQMGQEVILRCVPISNHLYFYWYRQILGQKVEFLVSFYNNEISEKSEIFDDQFSVERPDGSNFTLKIRSTKLEDSAMYFCASWARQGNTEAFFGQGTRLTVV.

CDR3 in amino acids: CASSFGGRYEKLFF. The CDR3, as DNA: TGTGCCAGCAGTTTTGGGGGGCGTTATGAAAAACTGTTTTTT. The chain joins TRBV27 to TRBJ1-4, with D perhaps matching TRBD1 (6 bases). The V end lost 3 bases, the J end lost 6 bases, and 11 bases lay between the germline ends. The CDR3 totals 14 residues. The germline gives CDR1 MNHEY, CDR2 SMNVEV (reference sequence).

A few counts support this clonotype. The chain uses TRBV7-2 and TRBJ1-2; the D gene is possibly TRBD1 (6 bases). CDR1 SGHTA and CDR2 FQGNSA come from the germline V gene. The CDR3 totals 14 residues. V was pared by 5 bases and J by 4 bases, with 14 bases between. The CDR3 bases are TGTGCCAGCAGCAGGACAGATGGCCCCTATGGCTACACCTTC. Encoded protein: CASSRTDGPYGYTF.

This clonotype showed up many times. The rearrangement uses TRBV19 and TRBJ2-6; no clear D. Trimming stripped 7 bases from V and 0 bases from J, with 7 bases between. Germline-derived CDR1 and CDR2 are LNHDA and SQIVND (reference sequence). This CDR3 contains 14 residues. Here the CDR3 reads CASTPSSGANVLTF. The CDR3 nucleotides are TGTGCCAGTACCCCGAGCTCTGGGGCCAACGTCCTGACTTTC. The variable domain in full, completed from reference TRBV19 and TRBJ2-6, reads DGGITQSPKYLFRKEGQNVTLSCEQNLNHDAMYWYRQDPGQGLRLIYYSQIVNDFQKGDIAEGYSVSREKKESFPLTVTSAQKNPTAFYLCASTPSSGANVLTFGAGSRLTVL.

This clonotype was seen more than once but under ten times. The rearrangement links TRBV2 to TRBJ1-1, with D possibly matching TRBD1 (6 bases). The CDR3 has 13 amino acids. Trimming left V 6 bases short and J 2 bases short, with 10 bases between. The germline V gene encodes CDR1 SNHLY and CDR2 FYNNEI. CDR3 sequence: CASRAQGNTEAFF. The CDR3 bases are TGTGCCAGCAGGGCACAGGGAAACACTGAAGCTTTCTTT.

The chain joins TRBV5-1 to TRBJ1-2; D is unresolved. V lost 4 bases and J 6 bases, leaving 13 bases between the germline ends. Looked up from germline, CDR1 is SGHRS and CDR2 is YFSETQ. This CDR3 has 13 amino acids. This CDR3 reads CASSGGVMDGYTF. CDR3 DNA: TGCGCCAGCAGCGGCGGGGTAATGGATGGCTACACCTTC.

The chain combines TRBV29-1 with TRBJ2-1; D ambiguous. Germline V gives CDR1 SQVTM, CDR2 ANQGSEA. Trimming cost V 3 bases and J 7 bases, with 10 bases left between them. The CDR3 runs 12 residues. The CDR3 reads CSVDRVKNEQFF. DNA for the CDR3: TGCAGCGTTGATCGGGTAAAAAATGAGCAGTTCTTC.

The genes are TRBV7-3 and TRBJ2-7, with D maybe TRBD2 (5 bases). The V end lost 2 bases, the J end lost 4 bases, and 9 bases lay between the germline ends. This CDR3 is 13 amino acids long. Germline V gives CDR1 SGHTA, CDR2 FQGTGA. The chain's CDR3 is CASSLVEGYEQYF. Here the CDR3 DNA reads TGTGCCAGCAGCTTAGTCGAGGGTTACGAGCAGTACTTC.

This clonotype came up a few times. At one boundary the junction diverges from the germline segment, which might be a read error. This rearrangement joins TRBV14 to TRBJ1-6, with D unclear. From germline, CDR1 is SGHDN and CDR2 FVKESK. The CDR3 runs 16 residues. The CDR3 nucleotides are TGTGCCACCAGCAGTATCCTGAGCTCCTATAATTCACCCCTCCACTTT. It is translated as CATSSILSSYNSPLHF.

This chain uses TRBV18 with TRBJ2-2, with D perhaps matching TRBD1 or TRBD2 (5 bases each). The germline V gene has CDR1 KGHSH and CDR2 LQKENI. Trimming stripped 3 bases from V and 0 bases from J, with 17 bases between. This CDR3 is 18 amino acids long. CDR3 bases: TGTGCCAGCTCACCCCTACGCCGACGGGACGCGAACACCGGGGAGCTGTTTTTT. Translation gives CASSPLRRRDANTGELFF.

In DNA, the CDR3 is TGTGCCAGCAGTGAACGGGGAGATACGCAGTATTTT. Protein product: CASSERGDTQYF. The V call is TRBV6-4, the J call TRBJ2-3; D might be TRBD2 (5 bases). The germline CDR1 and CDR2 sequences are MRHNA and SNTAGT. Deletions cut 3 bases from V and 5 bases from J, with 6 bases between. The CDR3 consists of 12 residues.

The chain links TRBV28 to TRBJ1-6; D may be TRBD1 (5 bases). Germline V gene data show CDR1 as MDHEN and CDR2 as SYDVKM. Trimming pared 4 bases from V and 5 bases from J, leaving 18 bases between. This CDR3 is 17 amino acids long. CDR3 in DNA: TGTGCCAGCAGTTCTCCTGGGGGACTGGGGGATAATTCACCCCTCCACTTT. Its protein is CASSSPGGLGDNSPLHF.

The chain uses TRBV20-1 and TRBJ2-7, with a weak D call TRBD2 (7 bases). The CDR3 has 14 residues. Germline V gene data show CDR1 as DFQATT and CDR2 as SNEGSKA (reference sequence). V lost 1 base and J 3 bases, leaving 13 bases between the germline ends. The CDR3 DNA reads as TGCAGTGCTAGAGGGGGGGGGCTATACTACGAGCAGTACTTC. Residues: CSARGGGLYYEQYF.

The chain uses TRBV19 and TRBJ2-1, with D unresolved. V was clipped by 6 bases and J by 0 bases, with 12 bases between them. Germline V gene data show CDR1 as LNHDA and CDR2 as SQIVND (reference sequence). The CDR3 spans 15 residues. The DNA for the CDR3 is TGTGCCAGTAGGGTGGGCCGTTTCTCCTACAATGAGCAGTTCTTC. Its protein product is CASRVGRFSYNEQFF.

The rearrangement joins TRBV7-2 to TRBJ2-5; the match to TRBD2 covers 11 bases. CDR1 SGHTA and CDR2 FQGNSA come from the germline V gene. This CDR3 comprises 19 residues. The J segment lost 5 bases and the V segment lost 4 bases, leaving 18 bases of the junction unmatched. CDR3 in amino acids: CASSSPGLAVPLIGETQYF. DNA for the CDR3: TGTGCCAGCAGCTCCCCGGGACTAGCGGTACCTCTGATTGGGGAGACCCAGTACTTC.

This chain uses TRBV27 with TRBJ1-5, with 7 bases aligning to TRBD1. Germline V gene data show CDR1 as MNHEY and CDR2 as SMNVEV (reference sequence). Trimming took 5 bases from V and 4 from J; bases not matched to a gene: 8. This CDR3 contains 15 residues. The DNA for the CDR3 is TGTGCCAGCAGTCTAAGTGGACAGGATAATCAGCCCCAGCATTTT. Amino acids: CASSLSGQDNQPQHF.